The 19 T cell receptor beta chains listed next were all sequenced from one sample in a study of tumour-infiltrating T cells in Burkitt lymphoma. Assay used: immunoSEQ multiplex PCR; TCRdb lists only in-frame clones, some missing. The sample holds some 150 clones, 22% seen once. Sequenced input: tumor tissue. These receptors all come from a human donor with Burkitt lymphoma.

This clone was detected a few times. The chain couples TRBV27 to TRBJ2-3; D uncertain. Germline CDR1 and CDR2: MNHEY and SMNVEV (reference sequence). The CDR3 runs to 16 residues. V was clipped by 3 bases and J by 0 bases, with 13 bases between them. CDR3 nucleotide sequence: TGTGCCAGCAGTTTTCGGCAGCCAGCTAGCACAGATACGCAGTATTTT. Residues: CASSFRQPASTDTQYF.

V usage is TRBV19 and J usage is TRBJ2-5; possibly TRBD1 for D (6 bases). CDR1 is LNHDA and CDR2 is SQIVND in the germline V gene (reference sequence). The CDR3 sequence is 12 residues long. Trimming removed 9 bases at V and 8 bases at J, with 16 bases between. CDR3 sequence reads: CASSSGADTQYF. The CDR3, as DNA: TGTGCCAGCAGCTCAGGGGCGGACACCCAGTACTTC. The complete variable domain, with remaining parts taken from reference TRBV19 and TRBJ2-5, reads DGGITQSPKYLFRKEGQNVTLSCEQNLNHDAMYWYRQDPGQGLRLIYYSQIVNDFQKGDIAEGYSVSREKKESFPLTVTSAQKNPTAFYLCASSSGADTQYFGPGTRLLVL.

The rearrangement joins TRBV9 to TRBJ2-1; D unresolved. V was pared by 4 bases and J by 5 bases, with 7 bases between. Germline V lookup: CDR1 SGDLS, CDR2 YYNGEE. The CDR3 has 12 amino acids. CDR3 loop: CASSPGHNEQFF. The CDR3, as DNA: TGTGCCAGCAGCCCCGGCCACAATGAGCAGTTCTTC.

A few counts support this clone. Germline is not matched at one junction end, which may reflect a read error. This chain connects TRBV11-1 to TRBJ2-5, with D possibly being TRBD2 (6 bases). The CDR3 has 13 residues. From germline, CDR1 is SGHAT and CDR2 FQDESV (reference sequence). This CDR3 is CASSSGVWETQYF. The CDR3 DNA is TGTGCTAGCAGCTCGGGAGTCTGGGAGACCCAGTACTTC.

J is TRBJ1-1 and V is TRBV28, with D possibly being TRBD1 (5 bases). CDR3 length equals 15 residues. The germline CDR1 and CDR2 sequences are MDHEN and SYDVKM. Trimming stripped 7 bases from V and 1 base from J, with 16 bases between. CDR3 nucleotide sequence: TGTGCCAGCACCCTTACAAACGGGGGGAACACTGAAGCTTTCTTT. Its protein is CASTLTNGGNTEAFF.

The CDR3 region has the DNA TGCGCCAGCAGTGAGGTACTGCGAGATACGCAGTATTTT. Its protein product is CASSEVLRDTQYF. V and J are TRBV10-1 and TRBJ2-3, with no clear D. CDR1 WNHNN and CDR2 SYGVQD come from the germline V gene (reference sequence). Trimming removed 2 bases from V and 5 bases from J, with 8 bases in between. The CDR3 consists of 13 residues.

This clone was detected a few times. This chain connects TRBV4-1 to TRBJ1-1; TRBD1 aligns across 7 bases. The V segment lost 2 bases and the J segment 11 bases; nucleotides outside the gene matches: 14. This CDR3 spans 15 amino acids. Germline CDR1 MGHRA, CDR2 YSYEKL. Here the CDR3 DNA reads TGCGCCAGCAGCCAACTAAGGACAGGCCTTTTTGGGGCTTTCTTT. This translates into CASSQLRTGLFGAFF.

This clone was seen a few times. J is TRBJ1-1 and V is TRBV29-1; D unresolved. The CDR3 is 13 residues long. Trimming took off 3 bases at V and 4 bases at J, with 12 bases between the two ends. Germline CDR1 is SQVTM and CDR2 is ANQGSEA. The chain's CDR3 is CSVDFLFPTEAFF. The CDR3, as DNA: TGCAGCGTTGATTTTCTGTTCCCCACTGAAGCTTTCTTT.

The V call is TRBV4-1, the J call TRBJ2-5, with D possibly matching TRBD1 (6 bases). Trimming stripped 1 base from V and 7 bases from J, with 16 bases between. This CDR3 has 15 residues. Germline CDR1 MGHRA, CDR2 YSYEKL. The CDR3 nucleotides are TGCGCCAGCAGCCAAGTAGCAACAGGGCAGTGGACCCAGTACTTC. This translates into CASSQVATGQWTQYF.

In this sample, this clone turned up a few times. The chain combines TRBV5-1 with TRBJ2-5, with 11 nucleotides matching TRBD1. Germline trimming cut 5 bases from V and 7 bases from J; bases unmatched to any gene: 7. The CDR3 sequence is 14 residues long. CDR1 is SGHRS, CDR2 YFSETQ, per germline. CDR3 nucleotide sequence: TGCGCCAGCAGACGGGACAGGGGGGCGTCGACCCAGTACTTC. It encodes CASRRDRGASTQYF.

This chain links TRBV4-1 with TRBJ2-7; 9 nucleotides agree with TRBD1. The germline CDR1 and CDR2 sequences are MGHRA and YSYEKL. V lost 6 bases to trimming and J lost 6 bases; unmatched junction nucleotides: 6. The CDR3 is 13 amino acids. This CDR3 reads CASRGQGNGEQYF. Written as DNA, the CDR3 is TGCGCCAGCAGGGGACAGGGAAATGGCGAGCAGTACTTC.

The V call is TRBV14, the J call TRBJ1-2; possibly TRBD1 for D (5 bases). Per germline, CDR1 SGHDN and CDR2 FVKESK. V was pared by 4 bases and J by 3 bases, with 18 bases between. The CDR3 is 16 amino acids. The CDR3 here is CASSPPPGLIDYGYTF. The CDR3 nucleotides read TGTGCCAGCAGCCCCCCCCCAGGGCTTATAGACTATGGCTACACCTTC.

The CDR3 DNA reads as TGTGCCAGTAGTATAACAGTGGACACGATCTACGAGCAGTACTTC. Amino acids: CASSITVDTIYEQYF. This chain connects TRBV19 to TRBJ2-7; D might be TRBD1 (5 bases). This CDR3 is built from 15 residues. CDR1 is LNHDA and CDR2 is SQIVND in the germline V gene (reference sequence). V was shortened by 2 bases and J by 3 bases, with 14 bases between the two germline ends.

There are a few counts of this clone. The chain is built from TRBV4-1 and TRBJ2-7; 8 positions agree with TRBD2. Germline-derived CDR1 and CDR2 are MGHRA and YSYEKL. The CDR3 extends over 15 amino acids. V shed 1 base, J shed 3 bases, and the junction held 5 bases outside the gene matches. The CDR3 DNA reads TGCGCCAGCAGCCAAGTACTAGCGGTGATCTACGAGCAGTACTTC. It is translated as CASSQVLAVIYEQYF.

The chain employs TRBV4-1 and TRBJ1-5; the D gene is possibly TRBD1 (5 bases). CDR3 length: 15 residues. With 1 base removed from V and 7 bases from J, the gap between germline ends came to 14 bases. Germline assignment: CDR1 MGHRA and CDR2 YSYEKL. The CDR3, as DNA: TGCGCCAGCAGCCAAGGTCCGGGACCTAGGCAGCCCCAGCATTTT. This encodes CASSQGPGPRQPQHF.

The V call is TRBV5-1, the J call TRBJ2-2, with 9 nucleotides matching TRBD1. The CDR3 runs to 15 residues. The germline V gene has CDR1 SGHRS and CDR2 YFSETQ. Trimming took 6 bases from V and 1 from J; bases not matched to a gene: 4. The CDR3 sequence is CASKKGQGNTGELFF. The DNA for the CDR3 is TGCGCCAGCAAAAAGGGACAGGGGAACACCGGGGAGCTGTTTTTT.

V and J are TRBV5-1 and TRBJ2-7, with D possibly being TRBD1 (5 bases). V was shortened by 0 bases and J by 2 bases, with 12 bases between the two germline ends. CDR3 length: 15 amino acids. Germline CDR1 is SGHRS and CDR2 is YFSETQ. CDR3 residues: CASSLGQGSAYEQYF. The CDR3 nucleotides read TGCGCCAGCAGCTTGGGGCAGGGCAGTGCCTACGAGCAGTACTTC.

This clone was observed a handful of times. This chain connects TRBV27 to TRBJ2-3, with 7 bases lining up with TRBD2. This CDR3 spans 15 amino acids. Germline V gene sequence: CDR1 MNHEY, CDR2 SMNVEV (reference sequence). Germline trimming cut 3 bases from V and 0 bases from J; bases unmatched to any gene: 3. CDR3 sequence reads: CASSLSGTSTDTQYF. The CDR3 DNA reads as TGTGCCAGCAGTTTGAGCGGGACCAGCACAGATACGCAGTATTTT.

This clone was counted between two and nine times. The V and J genes are TRBV28 and TRBJ1-6, with D perhaps matching TRBD1 (5 bases). CDR3 length: 14 residues. Germline V gene lookup returns CDR1 MDHEN and CDR2 SYDVKM. V lost 6 bases and J 7 bases, leaving 13 bases between the germline ends. The CDR3 DNA sequence: TGTGCCAGCAGCTTTACCAACAGGAATTCACCCCTCCACTTT. This translates into CASSFTNRNSPLHF.